This TCR beta chain was recovered during a study of neoadjuvant anti-PD-1 for oral cavity cancer. In this sample, this clone turned up a few times. Sequencing used immunoSEQ multiplex PCR; TCRdb keeps in-frame clones, though not all of them. The sample has 15,000 or so clones, around 60% seen once. The length of the CDR3 is 15 residues. The V end was cut by 6 bases, the J end by 1 base, with 15 bases between. The germline gives CDR1 SNHLY, CDR2 FYNNEI. This material consisted of PBMCs, taken before nivolumab (anti-PD-1) treatment. The TCR sequence derives from a person aged 40 to 85 with oral cavity squamous cell carcinoma. J is TRBJ1-2 and V is TRBV2, with D perhaps TRBD1 (5 bases). The CDR3 loop reads CASRAGREINYGYTF. Here the CDR3 DNA reads TGTGCCAGCAGGGCAGGGAGAGAAATTAACTATGGCTACACCTTC. Complete variable domain (other parts from reference TRBV2 and TRBJ1-2): EPEVTQTPSHQVTQMGQEVILRCVPISNHLYFYWYRQILGQKVEFLVSFYNNEISEKSEIFDDQFSVERPDGSNFTLKIRSTKLEDSAMYFCASRAGREINYGYTFGSGTRLTVV.